This T cell receptor (beta chain) was obtained from a study of T cells in Graves' hyperthyroidism and ophthalmopathy. Study-wide findings and caveats: Ophthalmopathy onset followed model prediction by a median about seven months. Among clonotypes expanded in thyroid above 0.001, most were also found in blood.

Trimming stripped 8 bases from V and 2 bases from J, with 22 bases between. This CDR3 has 17 residues. This clonotype came up many times. The antigen is unknown. Regions amplified from RNA transcripts were the TCR beta CDR3 regions. First-round RT-PCR with HTBI primers amplified the TCR CDR3 region. TCRdb called the multiplex PCR reads again in MiXCR, with one record for every CDR3 protein. The sample contains around 300,000 distinct CDR3 sequences, over 11% of which appear only once. The rearrangement uses TRBV12-3 or TRBV12-4 and TRBJ2-1; D is possibly TRBD2 (5 bases). The sequence was obtained from a woman aged 30 to 39 with Graves' hyperthyroidism. The specimen sequenced was blood. The CDR3 region is CASQRESPSWAYNEQFF. The CDR3 region has the DNA TGTGCCAGCCAACGGGAATCCCCAAGTTGGGCCTACAATGAGCAGTTCTTC.